Shown below are 24 T cell receptor beta chains from a single sample sequenced in a study of molecular identifiers for immune sequencing clone quantification. TCRdb re-analysed the PCR reads in MiXCR, keeping a single row per CDR3 protein. The repertoire holds roughly 320,000 distinct CDR3 sequences, with about 20% as singletons. Sequences were obtained from naive CD8+ T cells from blood, with Jurkat cell RNA spiked in. Sample subset: FACS-sorted CD8+CD4-CCR7+CD45RA+ naive T cells. All receptors come from a human donor in good health. Some libraries in this study had Jurkat cell RNA spiked in.

The chain is built from TRBV10-3 and TRBJ2-1, with 12 positions matching TRBD2. CDR1 is ENHRY and CDR2 is SYGVKD in the germline V gene. This CDR3 region has 15 residues. Trimming took 0 bases from V and 8 from J; bases not matched to a gene: 2. The CDR3 sequence is CAISESLAGGDEQFF. The CDR3 nucleotides read TGTGCCATCAGTGAGTCCCTAGCGGGAGGGGATGAGCAGTTCTTC.

This clonotype was seen ten or more times. The rearrangement joins TRBV28 to TRBJ2-7; 7 positions agree with TRBD2. V shed 2 bases, J shed 7 bases, and the junction held 8 bases outside the gene matches. The CDR3 loop spans 14 amino acids. Germline V gives CDR1 MDHEN, CDR2 SYDVKM. The CDR3 DNA sequence: TGTGCCAGCAGTTTAGGGGCGGGGGTCGGAGAGCAGTACTTC. This sequence encodes CASSLGAGVGEQYF.

This clonotype was recorded at least ten times. V is TRBV14 and J is TRBJ2-7; D possibly corresponds to TRBD1 (5 bases). CDR3 length: 13 amino acids. CDR1 is SGHDN, CDR2 FVKESK, per germline. V was cut by 2 bases and J by 7 bases, with 12 bases left in between. As DNA, the CDR3 is TGTGCCAGCAGCCAACTGCAGGGCAGTGAGCAGTACTTC. This encodes CASSQLQGSEQYF. Full variable domain (remainder filled in from reference TRBV14 and TRBJ2-7): EAGVTQFPSHSVIEKGQTVTLRCDPISGHDNLYWYRRVMGKEIKFLLHFVKESKQDESGMPNNRFLAERTGGTYSTLKVQPAELEDSGVYFCASSQLQGSEQYFGPGTRLTVT.

Comments on this clonotype: One end of the junction fails to match germline, which may point to a read error. The DNA of the CDR3 is TGTCCCAGTAGCGGGGGGGCCGGGGAGCTGTTTTTT. Its protein is CPSSGGAGELFF. The gene calls are TRBV19 and TRBJ2-2; 11 nucleotides align to TRBD2. This CDR3 has 12 amino acids. From germline, CDR1 is LNHDA and CDR2 SQIVND (reference sequence).

For this clonotype: With a much larger clone just one base away, this may be a read error. The rearrangement links TRBV5-3 to TRBJ2-7; weak D call: TRBD1 (6 bases). TRBV5-3 is filed as an ORF, its function uncertain. The CDR3 has 15 residues. CDR3 DNA sequence: TGTGCCAGCAGCTTTCGATCGGACAGTTCGTACGAGCAGTACTTC. Its protein product is CASSFRSDSSYEQYF.

The CDR3 here is CASSIGSGSEQFF. CDR3 in DNA: TGTGCCAGCAGTATTGGGTCTGGTAGTGAGCAGTTCTTC. V gene TRBV27 combines with J gene TRBJ2-1; D is ambiguous. This CDR3 spans 13 amino acids. V dropped 5 bases and J dropped 9 bases, with 14 bases sitting between them. Looked up from germline, CDR1 is MNHEY and CDR2 is SMNVEV (reference sequence).

Concerning this clonotype: In this CDR3 the conserved last residue, phenylalanine or tryptophan, is missing, so a read error is likely. The chain carries TRBV12-3 or TRBV12-4 and TRBJ2-5; D not resolved. This CDR3 is built from 11 residues. Trimming cost V 5 bases and J 9 bases, with 10 bases left between them. As DNA, the CDR3 is TGTGCCAGCAGTAGTATGGCGGCCCAGTACCTC. It is translated as CASSSMAAQYL.

At least ten counts were recorded for this clonotype. This rearrangement joins TRBV6-2 or TRBV6-3 to TRBJ1-1, with TRBD1 as a possible D gene (5 bases). In germline, CDR1 is MNHEY, CDR2 SVGEGT. Trimming took 7 bases from V and 1 from J, leaving 19 bases between them. The CDR3 runs 16 residues. CDR3 sequence (DNA): TGTGCCAGCATCATGGGGCCCCACGGGGCGAACACTGAAGCTTTCTTT. Residues: CASIMGPHGANTEAFF.

The chain links TRBV19 to TRBJ2-1; TRBD2 matches 7 bases. The CDR3 consists of 17 residues. Unmatched junction bases numbered 8, after V lost 3 bases and J lost 0 bases. Germline values: CDR1 LNHDA, CDR2 SQIVND (reference sequence). The CDR3 protein is CASSMGPWTSSYNEQFF. The CDR3 DNA reads as TGTGCCAGTAGTATGGGCCCCTGGACTAGCTCCTACAATGAGCAGTTCTTC.

The rearrangement joins TRBV12-3 or TRBV12-4 to TRBJ1-2; D is unclear. This CDR3 spans 15 amino acids. V lost 5 bases and J lost 2, with 15 bases in between. CDR3 in amino acids: CASSLGFIKNYGYTF. Here the CDR3 DNA reads TGTGCCAGCAGTCTTGGGTTTATTAAAAACTATGGCTACACCTTC.

This clonotype showed up just a few times. A read error is possible here, since a much larger clone lies one base away. The CDR3 spells CACSAVGNEQFF. As DNA, the CDR3 is TGCGCCTGCAGCGCGGTGGGCAATGAGCAGTTCTTC. This rearrangement joins TRBV5-1 to TRBJ2-1; D is unclear. CDR1 is SGHRS, CDR2 YFSETQ, per germline. The CDR3 is made up of 12 amino acids.

With respect to this clonotype: Just one base apart from a much larger clone, this may be a read error. The V gene is TRBV20-1, the J gene TRBJ2-7, with D maybe TRBD2 (5 bases). The CDR3 sequence is 15 residues long. The germline CDR1 and CDR2 sequences are DFQATT and SNEGSKA (reference sequence). V lost 6 bases and J 2 bases, leaving 20 bases between the germline ends. CDR3 sequence reads: CSAGDRSGFTYEQYF. The DNA of the CDR3 is TGCAGTGCCGGGGATCGATCGGGATTCACCTACGAGCAGTACTTC.

This clonotype has a handful of counts. The chain employs TRBV27 and TRBJ2-7; TRBD1 matches 7 bases. The CDR3 is 14 amino acids. CDR1 is MNHEY, CDR2 SMNVEV, per germline (reference sequence). With 3 bases clipped from V and 3 bases from J, the junction kept 5 bases outside the gene matches. The CDR3 DNA reads as TGTGCCAGCAGTTTTTTAGGGGGCTTCTACGAGCAGTACTTC. Translating gives CASSFLGGFYEQYF.

This clonotype was counted only a few times. V gene TRBV6-2 or TRBV6-3 combines with J gene TRBJ1-5; TRBD1 matches 7 bases. Trimming at V came to 4 bases and at J to 0 bases, leaving 18 bases not matched to a gene. CDR1 is MNHEY, CDR2 SVGEGT, per germline. The CDR3 has 20 residues. CDR3 DNA sequence: TGTGCCAGCAGTTTACATTGGACAGGAGAGACCTTTTATAGCAATCAGCCCCAGCATTTT. Translated: CASSLHWTGETFYSNQPQHF.

This clonotype was observed many times. This chain links TRBV5-6 with TRBJ2-5; 10 positions agree with TRBD2. Germline V gene data show CDR1 as SGHDT and CDR2 as YYEEEE. This CDR3 spans 16 amino acids. V dropped 0 bases and J dropped 2; count of bases not matched to a gene: 4. The CDR3 bases are TGTGCCAGCAGCTTGGTTTGGACTAGCGGACAAGAGACCCAGTACTTC. Translating gives CASSLVWTSGQETQYF.

Points on this clonotype: With a much larger clone just one base away, this may be a read error. This chain connects TRBV5-4 to TRBJ2-2; 7 bases line up with TRBD2. With V trimmed by 6 bases and J by 5 bases, 10 bases remained unmatched. From germline, CDR1 is SGHNT and CDR2 YYREEE (reference sequence). The CDR3 totals 15 residues. Here the CDR3 reads CASNLTGGGTGELFF. The CDR3 DNA reads as TGTGCCAGCAACCTGACGGGAGGAGGGACCGGGGAGCTGTTTTTT.

This clonotype appeared many times. The chain recombines TRBV7-9 with TRBJ2-7; no clear D. The germline V and J ends were trimmed by 3 bases and 2 bases, with 8 bases remaining between them. Germline V CDR1 and CDR2: SEHNR, FQNEAQ (reference sequence). There are 13 residues in the CDR3. The DNA for the CDR3 is TGTGCCAGCAGCTTCCCGCCCCCCTACGAGCAGTACTTC. Translating it yields CASSFPPPYEQYF.

A remark on this clonotype: A much bigger clone sits one base away, suggesting this may be a read error. The chain recombines TRBV7-9 with TRBJ1-4; perhaps TRBD1 as D (6 bases). The germline gives CDR1 SEHNR, CDR2 FQNEAQ (reference sequence). The CDR3 covers 15 residues. CDR3 bases: TGTGCCAGCAGCTTAGCTGGACAGCCTAATGAAAAACTGGTTTTT. It codes for CASSLAGQPNEKLVF.

This sequence joins TRBV30 and TRBJ2-3; no firm D call. The J call may be incorrect, as the DNA end agrees better with TRBJ1-5. Germline-derived CDR1 and CDR2 are GTSNPN and SVGIG (reference sequence). CDR3 length: 15 residues. In nucleotides, the CDR3 is TGTGCCTGGAGTCAAGATACTAGTTTCGGAGATACGCAGCATTTT. Its translation: CAWSQDTSFGDTQHF.

This clonotype was observed many times. The chain is built from TRBV27 and TRBJ1-1; a weak D match, TRBD1 (6 bases). CDR1 and CDR2 from the germline V gene are MNHEY and SMNVEV (reference sequence). This CDR3 spans 14 amino acids. V lost 2 bases to trimming and J lost 3 bases, with 10 bases between them. For the CDR3, the DNA is TGTGCCAGCAGTTTACAGGGGCATGACACTGAAGCTTTCTTT. Its translation: CASSLQGHDTEAFF.

Many counts were recorded for this clonotype. The chain carries TRBV12-3 or TRBV12-4 and TRBJ1-5, with D possibly being TRBD1 (5 bases). The ends were cut back, 6 bases at V and 6 bases at J, with 15 bases in the middle. The CDR3 has 14 residues. The CDR3 bases are TGTGCCAGCAGCCAAAACAGGTGGGGTCAGCCCCAGCATTTT. The encoded protein is CASSQNRWGQPQHF.

This clonotype was seen only a few times. The rearrangement links TRBV4-1 to TRBJ2-5; D remains ambiguous. In germline, CDR1 is MGHRA, CDR2 YSYEKL. V was cut by 1 base and J by 3 bases, with 9 bases left in between. There are 14 residues in the CDR3. CDR3 nucleotides: TGCGCCAGCAGCCAAGCCGGTGGGGAAGAGACCCAGTACTTC. Protein product: CASSQAGGEETQYF.

This clonotype was detected a few times. The genes are TRBV4-1 and TRBJ2-3; 7 bases line up with TRBD1. CDR1 and CDR2 (germline): MGHRA, YSYEKL. The length of the CDR3 is 17 residues. V shed 0 bases and J 0 bases; nucleotides not matched to a gene: 6. In DNA, the CDR3 is TGCGCCAGCAGCCAAGAGGACAGGAGAACTAGCACAGATACGCAGTATTTT. Its translation: CASSQEDRRTSTDTQYF.

This clonotype was counted ten times or more. The chain joins TRBV5-6 to TRBJ1-5; D remains ambiguous. The CDR3 loop spans 12 amino acids. V lost 4 bases to trimming and J lost 5 bases, with 7 bases between them. In germline, CDR1 is SGHDT, CDR2 YYEEEE. The CDR3 spells CASSVSDQPQHF. As DNA, the CDR3 is TGTGCCAGCAGCGTGTCAGATCAGCCCCAGCATTTT. Full variable domain (missing parts from reference TRBV5-6 and TRBJ1-5): DAGVTQSPTHLIKTRGQQVTLRCSPKSGHDTVSWYQQALGQGPQFIFQYYEEEERQRGNFPDRFSGHQFPNYSSELNVNALLLGDSALYLCASSVSDQPQHFGDGTRLSIL.